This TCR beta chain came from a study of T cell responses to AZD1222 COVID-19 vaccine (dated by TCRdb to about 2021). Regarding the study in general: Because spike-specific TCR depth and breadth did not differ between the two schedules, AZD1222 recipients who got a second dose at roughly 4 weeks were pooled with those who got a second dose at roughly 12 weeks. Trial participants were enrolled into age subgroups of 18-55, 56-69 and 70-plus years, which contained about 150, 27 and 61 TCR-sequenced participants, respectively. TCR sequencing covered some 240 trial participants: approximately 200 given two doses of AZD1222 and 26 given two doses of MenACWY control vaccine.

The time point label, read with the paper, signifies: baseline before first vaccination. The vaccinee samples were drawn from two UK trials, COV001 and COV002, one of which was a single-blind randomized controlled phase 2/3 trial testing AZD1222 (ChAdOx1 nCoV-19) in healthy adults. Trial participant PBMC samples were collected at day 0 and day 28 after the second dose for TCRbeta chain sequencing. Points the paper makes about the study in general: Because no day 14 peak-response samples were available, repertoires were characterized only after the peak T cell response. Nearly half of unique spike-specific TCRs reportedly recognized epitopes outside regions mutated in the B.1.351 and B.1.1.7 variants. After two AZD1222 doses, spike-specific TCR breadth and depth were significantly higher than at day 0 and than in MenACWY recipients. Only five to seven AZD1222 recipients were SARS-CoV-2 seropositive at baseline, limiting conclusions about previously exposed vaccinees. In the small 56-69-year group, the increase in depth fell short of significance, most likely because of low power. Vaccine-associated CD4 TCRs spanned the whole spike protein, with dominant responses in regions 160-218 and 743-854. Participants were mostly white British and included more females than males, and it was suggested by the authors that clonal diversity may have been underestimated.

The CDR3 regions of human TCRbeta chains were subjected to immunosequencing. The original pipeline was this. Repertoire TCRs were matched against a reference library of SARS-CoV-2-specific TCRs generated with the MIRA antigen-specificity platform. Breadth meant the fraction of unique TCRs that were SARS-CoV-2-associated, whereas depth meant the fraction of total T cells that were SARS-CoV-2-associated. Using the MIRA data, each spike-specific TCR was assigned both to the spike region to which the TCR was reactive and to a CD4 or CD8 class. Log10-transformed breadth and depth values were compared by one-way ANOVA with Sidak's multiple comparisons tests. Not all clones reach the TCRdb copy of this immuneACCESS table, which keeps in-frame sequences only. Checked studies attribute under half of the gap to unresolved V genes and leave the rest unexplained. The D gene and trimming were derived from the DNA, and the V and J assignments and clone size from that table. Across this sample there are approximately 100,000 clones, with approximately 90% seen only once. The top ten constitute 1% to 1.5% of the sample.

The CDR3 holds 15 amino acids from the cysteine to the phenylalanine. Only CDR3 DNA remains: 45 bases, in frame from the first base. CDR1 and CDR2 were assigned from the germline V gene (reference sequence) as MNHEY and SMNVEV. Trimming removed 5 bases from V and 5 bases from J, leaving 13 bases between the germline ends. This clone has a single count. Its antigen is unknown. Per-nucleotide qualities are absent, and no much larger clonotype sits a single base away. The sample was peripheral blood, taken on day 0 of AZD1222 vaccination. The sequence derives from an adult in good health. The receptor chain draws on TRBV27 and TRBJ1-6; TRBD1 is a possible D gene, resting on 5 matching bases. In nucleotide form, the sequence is TGTGCCAGCAGTAGCGACAGCGACGATAATTCACCCCTCCACTTT. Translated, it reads CASSSDSDDNSPLHF.